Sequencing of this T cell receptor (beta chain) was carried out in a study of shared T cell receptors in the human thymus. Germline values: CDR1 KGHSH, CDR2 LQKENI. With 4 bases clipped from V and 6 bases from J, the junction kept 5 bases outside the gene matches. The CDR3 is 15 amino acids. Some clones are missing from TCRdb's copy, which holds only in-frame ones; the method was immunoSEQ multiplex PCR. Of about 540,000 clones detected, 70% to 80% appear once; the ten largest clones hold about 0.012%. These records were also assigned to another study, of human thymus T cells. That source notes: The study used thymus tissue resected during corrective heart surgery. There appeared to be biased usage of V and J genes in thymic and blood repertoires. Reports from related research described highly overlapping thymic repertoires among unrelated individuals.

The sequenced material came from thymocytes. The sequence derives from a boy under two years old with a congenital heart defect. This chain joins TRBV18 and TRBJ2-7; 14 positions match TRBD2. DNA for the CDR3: TGTGCCAGCTCACTTGGGACTAGCGGGAGCTGCGAGCAGTACTTC. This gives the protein CASSLGTSGSCEQYF.